This TCR beta chain was identified in a study of regulatory T cells in long-lasting Graves disease. Building the TCR beta libraries relied on iRepertoire HTBI primers, and CDR3 regions underwent Arm-PCR. TCRdb re-called the multiplex PCR reads through MiXCR, storing one row per CDR3 protein. Among approximately 400,000 distinct CDR3 sequences listed, less than 30% were seen once. Germline CDR1 is MRHNA and CDR2 is SNTAGT. This CDR3 is built from 14 residues. The time point denotes: persistent/refractory GD, antithyroid drugs over 5 years with positive TRAb. Researchers made the TCR library from RNA that was extracted from PBMCs. Clinicians diagnosed Graves' disease using American Thyroid Association guidelines. With regard to this clonotype: At one boundary the junction diverges from the germline segment, which might be a read error.

The TCR was taken from a middle-aged woman with Graves disease. The starting material was peripheral blood mononuclear cells (PBMCs), obtained when the disease was refractory, from a patient treated with antithyroid drugs. The rearrangement links TRBV6-4 to TRBJ1-6, with no clear D. CDR3 DNA: TGTGCCAGCCGTGAAAGCTCCTATAATTCACCCCTCCACTTT. Protein sequence: CASRESSYNSPLHF.